The rows below give T cell receptor beta chains drawn from one sample of a study of T cells after yellow fever vaccination. TCRdb itself ran the 5' RACE reads through MiXCR, one entry per CDR3 protein. The sample yields roughly 250,000 distinct CDR3 sequences, roughly 13% seen once. Sequencing was performed on CD4+ T cells sorted from PBMCs, taken 45 days after the yellow fever booster vaccination. These receptors came from a man younger than 45 who received the YFV17D yellow fever vaccine. Both conserved end residues are part of each CDR3. Fields, in order: V gene, clone size, J gene, D gene, CDR3 protein, CDR3 DNA. A D gene is named only where the DNA matches it firmly. Size is omitted from some rows. Given values are once, few, many or a class for expanded clones.

>TRBV27|few|TRBJ2-2|NA
CASSLFSKPGTKRGELFF
TGTGCCAGCAGTTTATTCAGTAAACCGGGGACGAAACGGGGGGAGCTGTTTTTT
>TRBV6-5|few|TRBJ1-2|NA
CASSYEAGDYGYTF
TGTGCCAGCAGTTACGAGGCGGGTGACTATGGCTACACCTTC
>TRBV12-3/TRBV12-4|many|TRBJ2-1|TRBD1
CASSPTGGGYNEQFF
TGTGCCAGCAGTCCGACAGGGGGCGGCTACAATGAGCAGTTCTTC
>TRBV19|few|TRBJ1-4|TRBD1
CASSIASSGTAEKLFF
TGTGCCAGTAGTATTGCAAGTTCCGGGACAGCAGAAAAACTGTTTTTT
>TRBV19|few|TRBJ2-6|NA
CASLETKKANVLTF
TGTGCCAGCTTAGAGACTAAGAAGGCCAACGTCCTGACTTTC
>TRBV7-9|few|TRBJ2-7|TRBD2
CASAPSGPQQYF
TGTGCCAGCGCGCCTAGCGGGCCCCAGCAGTACTTC
>TRBV6-6|few|TRBJ2-7|NA
CASSQGGYEQYF
TGTGCCAGCAGTCAAGGGGGCTACGAGCAGTACTTC
>TRBV4-2|few|TRBJ1-1|TRBD1
CASSPVIRGRILDTEAFF
TGTGCCAGCAGCCCAGTCATCAGGGGGCGAATTCTGGATACTGAAGCTTTCTTT
>TRBV7-6|NA|TRBJ1-5|NA
CASSRGAGGYQPQHF
TGTGCCAGCAGCCGGGGAGCCGGAGGATATCAGCCCCAGCATTTT
>TRBV20-1|few|TRBJ2-6|TRBD1
CSASGTGTGANVLTF
TGCAGTGCTAGTGGGACAGGGACGGGGGCCAACGTCCTGACTTTC
>TRBV5-1|NA|TRBJ2-7|NA
CASSLTGNWNYEQYF
TGCGCCAGCAGCTTGACCGGGAACTGGAACTACGAGCAGTACTTC
>TRBV6-1|few|TRBJ2-5|TRBD1
CASSRAGTGVETQYF
TGTGCCAGCAGTCGAGCGGGGACAGGGGTCGAGACCCAGTACTTC
>TRBV4-2|NA|TRBJ2-7|TRBD1
CASGDSYEQYF
TGTGCCAGCGGGGACAGCTACGAGCAGTACTTC
>TRBV7-8|few|TRBJ1-2|NA
CASSLREDYSYGYTF
TGTGCCAGCAGCCTTAGGGAGGATTACAGCTATGGCTACACCTTC